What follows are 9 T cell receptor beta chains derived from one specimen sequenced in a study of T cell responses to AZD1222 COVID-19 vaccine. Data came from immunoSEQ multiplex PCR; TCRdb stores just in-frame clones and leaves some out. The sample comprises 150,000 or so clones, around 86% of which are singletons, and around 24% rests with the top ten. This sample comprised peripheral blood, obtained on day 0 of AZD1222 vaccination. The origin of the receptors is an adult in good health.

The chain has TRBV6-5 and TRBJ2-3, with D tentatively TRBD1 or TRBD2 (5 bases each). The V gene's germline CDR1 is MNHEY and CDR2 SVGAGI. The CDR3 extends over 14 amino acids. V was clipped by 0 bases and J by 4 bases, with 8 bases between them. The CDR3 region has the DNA TGTGCCAGCAGTTACTCGTGGGGGTCAGATACGCAGTATTTT. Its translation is CASSYSWGSDTQYF.

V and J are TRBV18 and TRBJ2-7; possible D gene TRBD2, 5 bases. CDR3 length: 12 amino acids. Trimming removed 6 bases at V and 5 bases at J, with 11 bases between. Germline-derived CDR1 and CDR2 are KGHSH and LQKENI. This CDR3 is CASSPGIHEQYF. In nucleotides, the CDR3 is TGTGCCAGCTCCCCGGGGATCCACGAGCAGTACTTC.

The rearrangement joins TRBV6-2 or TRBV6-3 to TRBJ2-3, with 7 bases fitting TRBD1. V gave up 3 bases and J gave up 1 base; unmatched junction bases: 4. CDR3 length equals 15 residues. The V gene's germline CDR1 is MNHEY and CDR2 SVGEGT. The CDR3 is CASSYGDSGTDTQYF. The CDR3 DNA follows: TGTGCCAGCAGTTATGGGGACAGTGGCACAGATACGCAGTATTTT.

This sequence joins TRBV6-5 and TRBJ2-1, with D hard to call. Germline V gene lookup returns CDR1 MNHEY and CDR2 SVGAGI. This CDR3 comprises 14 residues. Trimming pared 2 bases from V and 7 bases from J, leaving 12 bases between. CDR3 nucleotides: TGTGCCAGCAGTTACACCCCTTCGGCAAATGAGCAGTTCTTC. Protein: CASSYTPSANEQFF.

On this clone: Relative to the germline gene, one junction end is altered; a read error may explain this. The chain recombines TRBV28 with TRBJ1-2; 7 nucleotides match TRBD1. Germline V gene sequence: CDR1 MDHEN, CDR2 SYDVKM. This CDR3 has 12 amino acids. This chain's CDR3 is CASSLTSQGQVF. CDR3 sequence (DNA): TGTGCCAGCAGTTTAACCTCCCAAGGACAGGTCTTC.

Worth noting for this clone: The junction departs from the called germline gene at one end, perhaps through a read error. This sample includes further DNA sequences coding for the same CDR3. The CDR3 region is CASRGSRDRVVGYTF. The CDR3 bases are TGCGCCAGTCGGGGAAGCCGGGACAGGGTTGTTGGCTACACCTTC. The chain has TRBV19 and TRBJ1-2, with 9 positions matching TRBD1. Germline CDR1 reads LNHDA; CDR2 reads SQIVND (reference sequence). The CDR3 runs 15 residues.

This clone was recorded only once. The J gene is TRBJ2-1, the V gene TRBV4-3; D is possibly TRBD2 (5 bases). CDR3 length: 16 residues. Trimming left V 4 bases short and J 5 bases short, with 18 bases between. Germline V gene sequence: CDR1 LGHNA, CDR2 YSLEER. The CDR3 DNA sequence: TGCGCCAGCAGCCTGCGAATGGCTAGCCTTGACAATGAGCAGTTCTTC. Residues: CASSLRMASLDNEQFF.

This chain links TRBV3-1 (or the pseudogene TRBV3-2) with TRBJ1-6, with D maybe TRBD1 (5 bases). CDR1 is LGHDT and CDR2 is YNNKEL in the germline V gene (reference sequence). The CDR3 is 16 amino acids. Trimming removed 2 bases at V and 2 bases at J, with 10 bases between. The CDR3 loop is CASSQQGIAYNSPLHF. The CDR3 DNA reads TGTGCCAGCAGCCAACAGGGTATCGCCTATAATTCACCCCTCCACTTT.

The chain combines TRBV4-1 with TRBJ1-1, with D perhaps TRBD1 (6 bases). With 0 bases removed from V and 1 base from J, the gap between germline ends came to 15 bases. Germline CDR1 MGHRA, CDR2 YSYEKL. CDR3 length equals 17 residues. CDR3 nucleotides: TGCGCCAGCAGCCAAGATGATGGGGGGGCGGGGAACACTGAAGCTTTCTTT. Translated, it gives CASSQDDGGAGNTEAFF.